This T cell receptor beta chain is drawn from a study of T cell repertoires in cytomegalovirus infection. Study details: An indication of both CMV infection and matching HLA type came from public TCR beta signatures.

One entry per CDR3 protein, called by TCRdb with MiXCR from the reads. Seen here are 450,000 to 550,000 distinct CDR3 sequences, roughly 43% observed once, and the top ten hold roughly two fifths. Regarding this clonotype: Its matching antigen is unknown.

The sequence was collected from a human donor in good health (CMV status not recorded). Some clones in this sample may be carry-over from other donors' samples. Here the sequenced sample was cultured PBMCs, taken from culture after CMV antigen stimulation.

Here the CDR3 DNA reads TGTGCCATCAGTGGGTCCCCCGGGACTGTGGCCTACGAGCAGTACTTC. It specifies CAISGSPGTVAYEQYF. The chain employs TRBV10-3 and TRBJ2-7, with D maybe TRBD2 (6 bases). CDR1 is ENHRY and CDR2 is SYGVKD in the germline V gene. The CDR3 contains 16 residues. Deletions cut 4 bases from V and 2 bases from J, with 18 bases between.